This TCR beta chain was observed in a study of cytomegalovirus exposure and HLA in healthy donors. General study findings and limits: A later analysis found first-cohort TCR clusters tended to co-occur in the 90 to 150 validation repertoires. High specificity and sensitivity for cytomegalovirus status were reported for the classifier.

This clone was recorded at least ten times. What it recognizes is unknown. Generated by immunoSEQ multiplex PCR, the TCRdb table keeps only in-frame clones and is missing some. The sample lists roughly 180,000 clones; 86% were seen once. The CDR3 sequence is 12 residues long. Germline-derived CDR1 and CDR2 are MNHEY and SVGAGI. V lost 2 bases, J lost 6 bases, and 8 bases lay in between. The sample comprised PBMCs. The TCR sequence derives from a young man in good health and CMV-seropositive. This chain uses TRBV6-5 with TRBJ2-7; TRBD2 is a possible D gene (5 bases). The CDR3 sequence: CASSYPEGEQYF. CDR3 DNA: TGTGCCAGCAGTTACCCCGAGGGCGAGCAGTACTTC.